Listed below are T cell receptor beta chains from one sample, sequenced in a study of blood T cell repertoires in COVID-19. Data came from immunoSEQ multiplex PCR; TCRdb stores just in-frame clones and leaves some out. The data show some 240,000 clones, with around 84% seen just once and around 13% held by the top ten. Sequencing was done on a sample of peripheral blood. These TCRs come from a human donor in a cohort sampled during active COVID-19. Each CDR3 is given with its conserved first and last residue. The D gene is left open where the match is weak. Not every row has a clone size; where given, it reads once, few, many or a size class.

d_call: .; j_call: TRBJ2-5; v_call: TRBV5-1; clone_size: .; cdr3_nt: TGCGCCAGCAGCGTAGCGGTCCAAGAGACCCAGTACTTC; cdr3_aa: CASSVAVQETQYF
d_call: TRBD1; j_call: TRBJ1-2; v_call: TRBV5-1; clone_size: .; cdr3_nt: TGCGCCAGCAGCTTGGGGGACAGAGGCTATGGGTATGGCTACACCTTC; cdr3_aa: CASSLGDRGYGYGYTF
d_call: TRBD2; j_call: TRBJ2-3; v_call: TRBV4-1; clone_size: .; cdr3_nt: TGCGCCAGCAGCCGGTATCTCGGGACTAGCGGCCGAGATACGCAGTATTTT; cdr3_aa: CASSRYLGTSGRDTQYF
d_call: TRBD1; j_call: TRBJ1-2; v_call: TRBV7-9; clone_size: .; cdr3_nt: TGTGCCAGCAGCTTAGGAGGGAGACAGGGCGCTGGCTACACCTTC; cdr3_aa: CASSLGGRQGAGYTF
d_call: TRBD1; j_call: TRBJ1-5; v_call: TRBV2; clone_size: .; cdr3_nt: TGTGCCAGCAGTGGGGGACAGAACAATCAGCCCCAGCATTTT; cdr3_aa: CASSGGQNNQPQHF
d_call: TRBD1; j_call: TRBJ2-1; v_call: TRBV19; clone_size: .; cdr3_nt: TGTGCCAGGCTATCACCTCGCTCAGGACAGGGGGCAAAGAGCTCCTACAATGAGCAGTTCTTC; cdr3_aa: CARLSPRSGQGAKSSYNEQFF
d_call: .; j_call: TRBJ2-1; v_call: TRBV7-9; clone_size: .; cdr3_nt: TGTGCCAGCAGCTTGTGGTTCGGGCAGGATGGCGGGAATGAGCAGTTCTTC; cdr3_aa: CASSLWFGQDGGNEQFF
d_call: TRBD1; j_call: TRBJ2-5; v_call: TRBV7-2; clone_size: .; cdr3_nt: TGTGCCAGCAGCTTGACAGGGAACGGAGAGACCCAGTACTTC; cdr3_aa: CASSLTGNGETQYF
d_call: .; j_call: TRBJ2-1; v_call: TRBV5-6; clone_size: .; cdr3_nt: TGTGCCAGCAGCTTGACAGGGCCTGGGGATGAGCAGTTCTTC; cdr3_aa: CASSLTGPGDEQFF
d_call: TRBD1; j_call: TRBJ1-4; v_call: TRBV18; clone_size: .; cdr3_nt: TGTGCCAGCTCACTTTCCCAGGGGGCAACTAATGAAAAACTGTTTTTT; cdr3_aa: CASSLSQGATNEKLFF
d_call: .; j_call: TRBJ1-2; v_call: TRBV5-6; clone_size: .; cdr3_nt: TGTGCCAGCAGCTTGGGTAGGGGTTCAGGCTATGGCTACACCTTC; cdr3_aa: CASSLGRGSGYGYTF
d_call: TRBD1; j_call: TRBJ2-2; v_call: TRBV6-6; clone_size: .; cdr3_nt: TGTGCCAGCAGGCCGAACAGGGGGGCGAACACCGGGGAGCTGTTTTTT; cdr3_aa: CASRPNRGANTGELFF
d_call: .; j_call: TRBJ1-5; v_call: TRBV20-1; clone_size: .; cdr3_nt: TGCAGTGCTAGTCCCAGATATAGCAATCAGCCCCAGCATTTT; cdr3_aa: CSASPRYSNQPQHF
d_call: .; j_call: TRBJ1-2; v_call: TRBV28; clone_size: few; cdr3_nt: TGTGCCAGCAGTTCCACCAGGGTTAACTCCTATGGCTACACCTTC; cdr3_aa: CASSSTRVNSYGYTF
d_call: TRBD1; j_call: TRBJ1-2; v_call: TRBV6-5; clone_size: .; cdr3_nt: TGTGCCAGCACTCGGACAGGGCGGCACTATGGCTACACCTTC; cdr3_aa: CASTRTGRHYGYTF
d_call: TRBD1; j_call: TRBJ1-3; v_call: TRBV19; clone_size: few; cdr3_nt: TGTGCCAGCCGACAGGGAACCCTCATCTCTGGAAACACCATATATTTT; cdr3_aa: CASRQGTLISGNTIYF
d_call: .; j_call: TRBJ1-2; v_call: TRBV28; clone_size: .; cdr3_nt: TGTGCCAGCAGCCGTACAGGCACCTATGGCTACACCTTC; cdr3_aa: CASSRTGTYGYTF
d_call: TRBD2; j_call: TRBJ2-1; v_call: TRBV15; clone_size: .; cdr3_nt: TGTGCCACCAGCAGAGATGGACTAGCGGAGAATGAGCAGTTCTTC; cdr3_aa: CATSRDGLAENEQFF
d_call: .; j_call: TRBJ2-3; v_call: TRBV5-5; clone_size: .; cdr3_nt: TGTGCCAGCAGCTCCCTCAGGGAAGGGTCAGATACGCAGTATTTT; cdr3_aa: CASSSLREGSDTQYF
d_call: .; j_call: TRBJ1-3; v_call: TRBV29-1; clone_size: few; cdr3_nt: TGCAGCGTAGGGGAATCCGGAAACACCATATATTTT; cdr3_aa: CSVGESGNTIYF
d_call: .; j_call: TRBJ2-2; v_call: TRBV5-1; clone_size: .; cdr3_nt: TGCGCCAGCAGCCCGATCGGGGCCGGGGAGCTGTTTTTT; cdr3_aa: CASSPIGAGELFF
d_call: .; j_call: TRBJ2-3; v_call: TRBV11-3; clone_size: .; cdr3_nt: TGTGCCAGCAGCCACCGGAGGGGAAGCACAGATACGCAGTATTTT; cdr3_aa: CASSHRRGSTDTQYF
d_call: TRBD2; j_call: TRBJ2-1; v_call: TRBV6-1; clone_size: .; cdr3_nt: TGTGCCAGCAGTGAAGCGTGGGGGAGGGATGAGCAGTTCTTC; cdr3_aa: CASSEAWGRDEQFF
d_call: .; j_call: TRBJ1-2; v_call: TRBV9; clone_size: .; cdr3_nt: TGTGCCAGCAGCCCCCAGGGATGGGATGGCTACACCTTC; cdr3_aa: CASSPQGWDGYTF
d_call: TRBD2; j_call: TRBJ2-7; v_call: TRBV6-6; clone_size: .; cdr3_nt: TGTGCCAGCAGTTACGGGACTAGCGGGGACGAGCAGTACTTC; cdr3_aa: CASSYGTSGDEQYF
d_call: .; j_call: TRBJ1-4; v_call: TRBV28; clone_size: .; cdr3_nt: TGTGCCAGCAGCCTATCCCTAGGGGACACCGGCGCAACTAATGAAAAACTGTTTTTT; cdr3_aa: CASSLSLGDTGATNEKLFF
d_call: .; j_call: TRBJ1-3; v_call: TRBV15; clone_size: .; cdr3_nt: TGTGCCACCAGCAGAGCCTTAGAGAGTAGCTCTGGAAACACCATATATTTT; cdr3_aa: CATSRALESSSGNTIYF
d_call: .; j_call: TRBJ2-1; v_call: TRBV5-4; clone_size: .; cdr3_nt: TGTGCCAGCAGCTTCCGCGGAAGCTCCTACAATGAGCAGTTCTTC; cdr3_aa: CASSFRGSSYNEQFF
d_call: TRBD1; j_call: TRBJ1-4; v_call: TRBV28; clone_size: .; cdr3_nt: TGTGCCAGCAGTTTCGGGGACAGGGTGAGAGAAAAACTGTTTTTT; cdr3_aa: CASSFGDRVREKLFF
d_call: TRBD1; j_call: TRBJ1-4; v_call: TRBV18; clone_size: .; cdr3_nt: TGTGCCAGCTCACCCGGGACAGGGTCTAATGAAAAACTGTTTTTT; cdr3_aa: CASSPGTGSNEKLFF
d_call: .; j_call: TRBJ2-6; v_call: TRBV27; clone_size: .; cdr3_nt: TGTGCCAGCAGTTTATCAGCGGAGACCTGGGCCAACGTCCTGACTTTC; cdr3_aa: CASSLSAETWANVLTF
d_call: .; j_call: TRBJ2-1; v_call: TRBV24-1; clone_size: .; cdr3_nt: TGTGCCACCAGTGGGGGCCGGGCTGACTCCTACAATGAGCAGTTCTTC; cdr3_aa: CATSGGRADSYNEQFF
d_call: .; j_call: TRBJ2-1; v_call: TRBV7-9; clone_size: once; cdr3_nt: TGTGCCAGCAGCTCCCCCCGAGCGGGTGGGGACAATGAGCAGTTCTTC; cdr3_aa: CASSSPRAGGDNEQFF
d_call: TRBD2; j_call: TRBJ2-5; v_call: TRBV6-2/TRBV6-3; clone_size: .; cdr3_nt: TGTGCCAGCAGTTTCGGACTAGGCCAAGAGACCCAGTACTTC; cdr3_aa: CASSFGLGQETQYF
d_call: .; j_call: TRBJ2-7; v_call: TRBV20-1; clone_size: once; cdr3_nt: TGCAGTGCTGGAGACAGGTACGAGCAGTACTTC; cdr3_aa: CSAGDRYEQYF
d_call: .; j_call: TRBJ2-5; v_call: TRBV7-2; clone_size: .; cdr3_nt: TGTGCCAGCAGCTTAGCGGTGGAGGGGACCCAGTACTTC; cdr3_aa: CASSLAVEGTQYF
d_call: .; j_call: TRBJ1-1; v_call: TRBV27; clone_size: .; cdr3_nt: TGTGCCAGCAGTTTGGCCCCCTGGAACACTGAAGCTTTCTTT; cdr3_aa: CASSLAPWNTEAFF
d_call: TRBD1; j_call: TRBJ2-3; v_call: TRBV19; clone_size: .; cdr3_nt: TGTGCCAGTAGTATAGACCGGGACAGGGCAACAGATACGCAGTATTTT; cdr3_aa: CASSIDRDRATDTQYF
d_call: TRBD2; j_call: TRBJ2-3; v_call: TRBV9; clone_size: .; cdr3_nt: TGTGCCAGCAGCGTAGCGGGGCGGGGGATACCGGGAGATACGCAGTATTTT; cdr3_aa: CASSVAGRGIPGDTQYF
d_call: .; j_call: TRBJ2-4; v_call: TRBV11-2; clone_size: once; cdr3_nt: TGTGCCAGCAGCTTAGGAAGGCAGGGTCAGCGTGACAAAAACATTCAGTACTTC; cdr3_aa: CASSLGRQGQRDKNIQYF
d_call: .; j_call: TRBJ1-3; v_call: TRBV5-5; clone_size: .; cdr3_nt: TGTGCCAGCATTCCTCACATGGGGGGGCGCTCTGGAAACACCATATATTTT; cdr3_aa: CASIPHMGGRSGNTIYF
d_call: TRBD1; j_call: TRBJ1-2; v_call: TRBV2; clone_size: .; cdr3_nt: TGTGCCAGCAGAGGGGACAGCTCGTACTATGGCTACACCTTC; cdr3_aa: CASRGDSSYYGYTF
d_call: TRBD1; j_call: TRBJ1-5; v_call: TRBV11-1; clone_size: .; cdr3_nt: TGTGCCAGCAGCTTAGACAGGGGGCGTCAGCCCCAGCATTTT; cdr3_aa: CASSLDRGRQPQHF
d_call: TRBD2; j_call: TRBJ2-1; v_call: TRBV11-3; clone_size: .; cdr3_nt: TGTGCCAGCAGCTCCCTAGCGGGAGGGCAAGTAAATGAGCAGTTCTTC; cdr3_aa: CASSSLAGGQVNEQFF
d_call: .; j_call: TRBJ1-2; v_call: TRBV4-3; clone_size: .; cdr3_nt: TGCGCCAGCAGCGAATACAGGGATACTAACTATGGCTACACCTTC; cdr3_aa: CASSEYRDTNYGYTF
d_call: .; j_call: TRBJ2-2; v_call: TRBV29-1; clone_size: .; cdr3_nt: TGCAGCGTTGAATCGGGACTTGGGACCGGGGAGCTGTTTTTT; cdr3_aa: CSVESGLGTGELFF
d_call: .; j_call: TRBJ1-1; v_call: TRBV19; clone_size: once; cdr3_nt: TGTGCCAGTAGTATAGGGGGCAGGGCCACTGAAGCTTTCTTT; cdr3_aa: CASSIGGRATEAFF
d_call: TRBD2; j_call: TRBJ2-2; v_call: TRBV2; clone_size: .; cdr3_nt: TGTGCCAGCGTGATAGCGGGAGGAAGGGTCGGGGAGCTGTTTTTT; cdr3_aa: CASVIAGGRVGELFF
d_call: .; j_call: TRBJ2-1; v_call: TRBV19; clone_size: .; cdr3_nt: TGTGCCAGTAGTAAGGCGCCACCCCCCTCGGGGGAGCAGTTCTTC; cdr3_aa: CASSKAPPPSGEQFF
d_call: .; j_call: TRBJ2-1; v_call: TRBV12-3/TRBV12-4; clone_size: .; cdr3_nt: TGTGCCAGCAGCGACTCGGCAGACAATGAGCAGTTCTTC; cdr3_aa: CASSDSADNEQFF
d_call: TRBD1; j_call: TRBJ2-7; v_call: TRBV7-2; clone_size: .; cdr3_nt: TGTGCCAGCAGCTTAGCCGACAGGGCATTCCCCTACGAGCAGTACTTC; cdr3_aa: CASSLADRAFPYEQYF
d_call: .; j_call: TRBJ2-2; v_call: TRBV5-5; clone_size: once; cdr3_nt: TGTGCCAGCAGCTTGGGGACAGCCGGGGAGCTGTTTTTT; cdr3_aa: CASSLGTAGELFF
d_call: .; j_call: TRBJ1-5; v_call: TRBV28; clone_size: .; cdr3_nt: TGTGCCAGCACCACGCAGATTAGCAATCAGCCCCAGCATTTT; cdr3_aa: CASTTQISNQPQHF
d_call: .; j_call: TRBJ2-1; v_call: TRBV7-9; clone_size: .; cdr3_nt: TGTGCCAAAGACAGGGTGGGGGGCAATGAGCAGTTCTTC; cdr3_aa: CAKDRVGGNEQFF
d_call: TRBD2; j_call: TRBJ2-5; v_call: TRBV3-1/TRBV3-2; clone_size: .; cdr3_nt: TGTGCCAGCAGCCACCGAGGGATCGGGGGGGAGAAAGAGACCCAGTACTTC; cdr3_aa: CASSHRGIGGEKETQYF
d_call: .; j_call: TRBJ1-1; v_call: TRBV6-5; clone_size: .; cdr3_nt: TGTGCCAGCAGTCACCGAGGGGAGGGGACTGAAGCTTTCTTT; cdr3_aa: CASSHRGEGTEAFF
d_call: .; j_call: TRBJ1-1; v_call: TRBV2; clone_size: once; cdr3_nt: TGTGCCAGCAGTAAGGGGGTCTTGGACACTGAAGCTTTCTTT; cdr3_aa: CASSKGVLDTEAFF
d_call: .; j_call: TRBJ1-5; v_call: TRBV6-2/TRBV6-3; clone_size: .; cdr3_nt: TGTGCCAGCAGTTACTCGATGGGACAAGATATCAATCAGCCCCAGCATTTT; cdr3_aa: CASSYSMGQDINQPQHF
d_call: .; j_call: TRBJ2-5; v_call: TRBV9; clone_size: .; cdr3_nt: TGTGCCAGCAGCGTAGGCAGGGGCCAAGAGACCCAGTACTTC; cdr3_aa: CASSVGRGQETQYF